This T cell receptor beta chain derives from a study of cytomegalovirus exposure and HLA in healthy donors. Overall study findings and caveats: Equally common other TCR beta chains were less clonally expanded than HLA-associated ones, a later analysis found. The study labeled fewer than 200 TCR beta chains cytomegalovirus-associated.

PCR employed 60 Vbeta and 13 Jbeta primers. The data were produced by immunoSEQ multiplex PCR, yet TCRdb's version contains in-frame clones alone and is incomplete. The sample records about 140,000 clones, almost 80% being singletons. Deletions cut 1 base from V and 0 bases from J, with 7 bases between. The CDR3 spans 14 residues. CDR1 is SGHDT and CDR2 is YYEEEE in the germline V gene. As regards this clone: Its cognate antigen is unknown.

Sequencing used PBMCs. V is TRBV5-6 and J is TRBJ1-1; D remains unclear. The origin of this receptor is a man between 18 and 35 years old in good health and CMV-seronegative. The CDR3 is CASSLTGMNTEAFF. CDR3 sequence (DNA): TGTGCCAGCAGCTTGACGGGTATGAACACTGAAGCTTTCTTT.